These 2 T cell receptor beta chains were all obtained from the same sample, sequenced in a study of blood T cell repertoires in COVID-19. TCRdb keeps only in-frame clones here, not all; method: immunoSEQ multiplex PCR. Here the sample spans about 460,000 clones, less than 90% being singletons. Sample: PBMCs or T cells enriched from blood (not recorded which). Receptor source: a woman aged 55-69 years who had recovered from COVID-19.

Here the CDR3 DNA reads TGCGCCAGCAGCTCTGGACAGGGGAACGAGCAGTACTTC. Its protein is CASSSGQGNEQYF. The rearrangement joins TRBV5-1 to TRBJ2-7; 9 bases are a match to TRBD1. The CDR3 sequence is 13 residues long. Trimming took 3 bases from V and 5 from J; bases not matched to a gene: 3. Germline V gene data show CDR1 as SGHRS and CDR2 as YFSETQ.

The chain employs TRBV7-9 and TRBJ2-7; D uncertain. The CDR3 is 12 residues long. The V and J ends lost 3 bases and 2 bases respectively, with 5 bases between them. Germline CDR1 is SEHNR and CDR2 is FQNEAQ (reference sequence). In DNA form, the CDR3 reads TGTGCCAGCAGCTTGACTCCCTACGAGCAGTACTTC. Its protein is CASSLTPYEQYF.